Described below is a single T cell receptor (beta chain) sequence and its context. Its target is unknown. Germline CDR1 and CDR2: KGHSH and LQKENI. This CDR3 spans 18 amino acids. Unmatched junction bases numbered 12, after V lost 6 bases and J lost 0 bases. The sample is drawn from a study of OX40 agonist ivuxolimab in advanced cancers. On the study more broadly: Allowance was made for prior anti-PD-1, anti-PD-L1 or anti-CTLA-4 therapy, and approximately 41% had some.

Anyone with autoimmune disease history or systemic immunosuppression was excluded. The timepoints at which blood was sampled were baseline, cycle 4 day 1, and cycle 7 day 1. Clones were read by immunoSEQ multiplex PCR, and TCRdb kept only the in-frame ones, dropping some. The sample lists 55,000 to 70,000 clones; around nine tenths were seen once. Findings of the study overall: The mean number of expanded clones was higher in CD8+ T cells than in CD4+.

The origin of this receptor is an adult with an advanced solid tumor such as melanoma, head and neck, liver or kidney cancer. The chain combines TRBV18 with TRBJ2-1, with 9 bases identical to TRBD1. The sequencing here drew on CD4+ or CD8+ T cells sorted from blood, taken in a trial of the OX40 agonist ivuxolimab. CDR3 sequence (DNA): TGTGCCAGCTCCCGCTACACAGGGGGCCGGGGCTCCTACAATGAGCAGTTCTTC. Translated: CASSRYTGGRGSYNEQFF.